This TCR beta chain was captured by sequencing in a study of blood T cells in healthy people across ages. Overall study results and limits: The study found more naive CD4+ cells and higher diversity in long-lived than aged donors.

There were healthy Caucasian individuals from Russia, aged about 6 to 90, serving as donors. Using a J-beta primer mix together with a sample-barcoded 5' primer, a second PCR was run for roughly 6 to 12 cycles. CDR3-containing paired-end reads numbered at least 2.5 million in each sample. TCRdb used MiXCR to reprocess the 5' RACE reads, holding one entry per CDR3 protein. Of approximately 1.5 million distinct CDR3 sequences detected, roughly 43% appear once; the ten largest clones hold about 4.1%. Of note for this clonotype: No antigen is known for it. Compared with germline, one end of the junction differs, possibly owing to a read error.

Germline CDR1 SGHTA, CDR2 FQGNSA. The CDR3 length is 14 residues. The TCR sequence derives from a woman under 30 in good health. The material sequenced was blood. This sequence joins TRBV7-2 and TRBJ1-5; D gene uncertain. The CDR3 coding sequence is TGTGCCAGTAGCTTGAAGACACACAATCAGCCCCAGCATTTT. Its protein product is CASSLKTHNQPQHF.